These 31 T cell receptor beta chains came from one sample sequenced in a study of blood T cell repertoires in COVID-19. Here immunoSEQ multiplex PCR was the method, and the copy in TCRdb shows in-frame clones only, minus some. Of 250,000 to 350,000 clones in the sample, about 88% were seen once. Material for sequencing was peripheral blood. Every receptor here comes from a woman aged 55-70 years with acute or convalescent COVID-19.

This clone has just one count. The chain couples TRBV6-5 to TRBJ1-1, with no clear D. Germline values: CDR1 MNHEY, CDR2 SVGAGI. CDR3 length: 12 amino acids. V was trimmed by 6 bases and J by 11 bases, leaving 16 bases between them. This CDR3 is CASRRLEGNAFF. In DNA, the CDR3 is TGTGCCAGCAGACGACTCGAGGGTAACGCTTTCTTT.

This rearrangement joins TRBV7-2 to TRBJ2-1; 10 bases are a match to TRBD2. J gave up 4 bases and V 0 bases, and 3 bases lay outside the gene matches. CDR3 size: 16 residues. CDR1 and CDR2 from the germline V gene are SGHTA and FQGNSA. Here the CDR3 reads CASSLAASGGYNEQFF. The CDR3, as DNA: TGTGCCAGCAGCTTAGCGGCTAGCGGGGGATACAATGAGCAGTTCTTC. Complete variable domain (other parts from reference TRBV7-2 and TRBJ2-1): GAGVSQSPSNKVTEKGKDVELRCDPISGHTALYWYRQSLGQGLEFLIYFQGNSAPDKSGLPSDRFSAERTGGSVSTLTIQRTQQEDSAVYLCASSLAASGGYNEQFFGPGTRLTVL.

The chain couples TRBV9 to TRBJ2-1, with 10 bases fitting TRBD2. The CDR3 sequence is 15 residues long. V lost 2 bases and J lost 4; bases outside the gene matches: 3. CDR1 and CDR2 from the germline V gene are SGDLS and YYNGEE. CDR3 in amino acids: CASSVSGGPYNEQFF. For the CDR3, the DNA is TGTGCCAGCAGCGTTAGCGGGGGGCCATACAATGAGCAGTTCTTC.

This clone has just one count. This sequence joins TRBV29-1 and TRBJ1-1; 7 nucleotides agree with TRBD1. The V gene's germline CDR1 is SQVTM and CDR2 ANQGSEA. V lost 5 bases, J lost 0 bases, and 3 bases stayed unmatched. The CDR3 is 13 amino acids. In DNA, the CDR3 is TGCAGCGTTTCGGGACAGATGAACACTGAAGCTTTCTTT. Its translation is CSVSGQMNTEAFF.

This chain connects TRBV29-1 to TRBJ1-6; TRBD1 matches 8 bases. From germline, CDR1 is SQVTM and CDR2 ANQGSEA. The CDR3 covers 13 residues. The trim removed 0 bases at V and 8 bases at J, leaving 0 bases unmatched. The CDR3 region is CSVEETGDSPLHF. CDR3 coding DNA: TGCAGCGTTGAAGAGACAGGGGATTCACCCCTCCACTTT.

This chain uses TRBV4-3 with TRBJ1-3; no reliable D call. The CDR3 has 16 residues. CDR1 and CDR2 (germline): LGHNA, YSLEER. Trimming shortened V by 1 base and J by 2 bases, and 12 bases separated the two germline ends. This CDR3 is CASSQARVITGNTIYF. CDR3 coding DNA: TGCGCCAGCAGCCAAGCTAGAGTCATTACTGGAAACACCATATATTTT.

The rearrangement links TRBV7-2 to TRBJ1-2; 8 nucleotides line up with TRBD1. Looked up from germline, CDR1 is SGHTA and CDR2 is FQGNSA. The ends lost 1 base at V and 8 bases at J; junction bases unmatched: 3. This CDR3 is built from 13 residues. The CDR3 sequence is CASSLGRGQGYTF. CDR3 nucleotides: TGTGCCAGCAGCTTAGGCAGGGGGCAGGGCTACACCTTC. Full variable domain (rest looked up from reference TRBV7-2 and TRBJ1-2): GAGVSQSPSNKVTEKGKDVELRCDPISGHTALYWYRQSLGQGLEFLIYFQGNSAPDKSGLPSDRFSAERTGGSVSTLTIQRTQQEDSAVYLCASSLGRGQGYTFGSGTRLTVV.

V usage is TRBV6-2 or TRBV6-3 and J usage is TRBJ1-2; tentative D call: TRBD1 (6 bases). CDR3 length: 16 amino acids. Trimming pared 6 bases from V and 8 bases from J, leaving 25 bases between. Germline CDR1 and CDR2: MNHEY and SVGEGT. In DNA form, the CDR3 reads TGTGCCAGCAGCCAAAGCTTACGGGACACCACAGAAGGCTACACCTTC. Its protein product is CASSQSLRDTTEGYTF.

The chain has TRBV7-9 and TRBJ1-4; D call uncertain. This CDR3 is 16 amino acids long. Per the germline V gene, CDR1 is SEHNR and CDR2 is FQNEAQ (reference sequence). Trimming shortened V by 4 bases and J by 8 bases, and 20 bases separated the two germline ends. CDR3 residues: CASSSNERVFGEKLFF. CDR3 nucleotide sequence: TGTGCCAGCAGCTCTAACGAGAGGGTTTTTGGGGAAAAACTGTTTTTT.

The chain combines TRBV6-5 with TRBJ2-1, with 9 bases fitting TRBD1. The CDR3 is made up of 15 amino acids. In germline, CDR1 is MNHEY, CDR2 SVGAGI. V lost 6 bases and J lost 4; bases outside the gene matches: 7. CDR3: CASSLTGGVYNEQFF. The CDR3 DNA is TGTGCCAGCAGCTTAACAGGGGGCGTTTACAATGAGCAGTTCTTC.

This chain joins TRBV27 and TRBJ1-6; D remains unclear. The CDR3 is 13 amino acids. Germline V gene lookup returns CDR1 MNHEY and CDR2 SMNVEV (reference sequence). The germline V and J ends were trimmed by 5 bases and 8 bases, with 10 bases remaining between them. CDR3: CASSADGHSPLHF. The CDR3 bases are TGTGCCAGCAGTGCGGATGGTCATTCACCCCTCCACTTT.

This clone was counted once. This CDR3 reads CASSHGFGRTGELFF. In nucleotides, the CDR3 is TGTGCCAGCAGCCACGGGTTTGGGAGGACCGGGGAGCTGTTTTTT. V and J are TRBV14 and TRBJ2-2; tentative D call: TRBD2 (6 bases). The V gene's germline CDR1 is SGHDN and CDR2 FVKESK. CDR3 length equals 15 residues. Trimming removed 3 bases from V and 5 bases from J, with 13 bases in between.

The rearrangement joins TRBV5-4 to TRBJ2-5; TRBD2 agrees at 11 bases. Trimming took 1 base from V and 5 from J; bases not matched to a gene: 4. Germline V gene sequence: CDR1 SGHNT, CDR2 YYREEE (reference sequence). CDR3 size: 15 residues. The CDR3 loop is CASSLTSGSVETQYF. The CDR3 DNA is TGTGCCAGCAGCTTGACTAGCGGGAGTGTGGAGACCCAGTACTTC.

In nucleotides, the CDR3 is TGCAGCGTTAGCGGGCCTTTAGCGGGGGGGCTTTACAATGAGCAGTTCTTC. Translation gives CSVSGPLAGGLYNEQFF. V usage is TRBV29-1 and J usage is TRBJ2-1; 11 bases map to TRBD2. Germline V gene sequence: CDR1 SQVTM, CDR2 ANQGSEA. The CDR3 sequence is 17 residues long. Trimming removed 5 bases from V and 4 bases from J; junction bases left unmatched: 13.

The V and J genes are TRBV28 and TRBJ2-7; maybe TRBD2 (5 bases). V lost 4 bases and J lost 12, with 25 bases in between. The CDR3 covers 15 residues. Germline CDR1 and CDR2: MDHEN and SYDVKM. In DNA, the CDR3 is TGTGCCAGCAGTTCCCCTGCGAGGGCTGCTCTCGGGTGGTACTTC. Its protein is CASSSPARAALGWYF.

This clone was seen only once. This chain uses TRBV28 with TRBJ2-1; 8 bases align to TRBD2. Germline-derived CDR1 and CDR2 are MDHEN and SYDVKM. CDR3 length: 16 residues. The trim removed 1 base at V and 0 bases at J, leaving 2 bases unmatched. The CDR3 DNA sequence: TGTGCCAGCAGTTTATACCGGGGGGGCTCCTACAATGAGCAGTTCTTC. Its protein is CASSLYRGGSYNEQFF.

The chain combines TRBV5-6 with TRBJ1-3, with 11 bases identical to TRBD1. The CDR3 runs to 15 residues. With 4 bases clipped from V and 5 bases from J, the junction kept 5 bases outside the gene matches. Per germline, CDR1 SGHDT and CDR2 YYEEEE. This CDR3 reads CASSADRGQRNTIYF. The CDR3, as DNA: TGTGCCAGCAGCGCGGACAGGGGGCAGAGAAACACCATATATTTT.

This chain joins TRBV5-4 and TRBJ1-1, with a tentative D call TRBD1 (5 bases). The germline CDR1 and CDR2 sequences are SGHNT and YYREEE (reference sequence). The CDR3 runs 15 residues. V dropped 0 bases and J dropped 6 bases, with 15 bases sitting between them. The CDR3 sequence: CASSLGRTGGAEAFF. The CDR3 nucleotides are TGTGCCAGCAGCTTGGGAAGAACAGGAGGGGCTGAAGCTTTCTTT.

The V call is TRBV5-6, the J call TRBJ1-6; 8 bases are a match to TRBD1. The CDR3 extends over 17 amino acids. The germline gives CDR1 SGHDT, CDR2 YYEEEE. With V trimmed by 2 bases and J by 10 bases, 14 bases remained unmatched. The chain's CDR3 is CASSFEIRTGMFSPLHF. CDR3 coding DNA: TGTGCCAGCAGCTTCGAGATAAGGACAGGGATGTTCTCACCCCTCCACTTT.

The chain carries TRBV9 and TRBJ2-5; 11 nucleotides line up with TRBD2. The CDR3 is 14 amino acids. Germline V gives CDR1 SGDLS, CDR2 YYNGEE. With V trimmed by 2 bases and J by 3 bases, 0 bases remained unmatched. The CDR3 coding sequence is TGTGCCAGCAGCGTGACTAGCGGGGAAGAGACCCAGTACTTC. Translating gives CASSVTSGEETQYF. The full variable domain, its missing parts supplied by reference TRBV9 and TRBJ2-5, is DSGVTQTPKHLITATGQRVTLRCSPRSGDLSVYWYQQSLDQGLQFLIQYYNGEERAKGNILERFSAQQFPDLHSELNLSSLELGDSALYFCASSVTSGEETQYFGPGTRLLVL.

The chain uses TRBV6-1 and TRBJ2-7, with D perhaps TRBD1 (6 bases). V was trimmed by 5 bases and J by 3 bases, leaving 8 bases between them. Germline V lookup: CDR1 MNHNS, CDR2 SASEGT. This CDR3 has 12 residues. The CDR3 sequence is CASSSDSYEQYF. The CDR3 bases are TGTGCCAGCAGTTCGGACAGCTACGAGCAGTACTTC.

This chain uses TRBV19 with TRBJ1-1, with D tentatively TRBD1 (6 bases). The germline gives CDR1 LNHDA, CDR2 SQIVND (reference sequence). V lost 7 bases to trimming and J lost 3 bases, with 18 bases between them. The CDR3 extends over 15 amino acids. CDR3 sequence reads: CASKGPQGRDTEAFF. Here the CDR3 DNA reads TGTGCCAGTAAAGGACCACAGGGTAGGGACACTGAAGCTTTCTTT.

This chain joins TRBV7-9 and TRBJ1-1; tentative D call: TRBD1 (6 bases). The germline gives CDR1 SEHNR, CDR2 FQNEAQ (reference sequence). Trimming cost V 5 bases and J 7 bases, with 11 bases left between them. The CDR3 sequence is 12 residues long. In DNA, the CDR3 is TGTGCCAGCAGCGCTAACAGGGATGAAGCTTTCTTT. Amino acids: CASSANRDEAFF.

The chain links TRBV19 to TRBJ2-5, with TRBD2 matching 9 bases. This CDR3 has 17 residues. CDR1 and CDR2 (germline): LNHDA, SQIVND (reference sequence). Trimming took 3 bases from V and 1 from J; bases not matched to a gene: 9. The CDR3 is CASSIRGLAGPQETQYF. CDR3 DNA: TGTGCCAGTAGTATTAGGGGCCTAGCGGGACCCCAAGAGACCCAGTACTTC.

The V gene is TRBV7-9, the J gene TRBJ1-1; D ambiguous. V lost 5 bases, J lost 1 base, and 11 bases lay in between. Looked up from germline, CDR1 is SEHNR and CDR2 is FQNEAQ (reference sequence). This CDR3 spans 14 amino acids. CDR3 DNA: TGTGCCAGCAGCCCACCGGGTTCGAACACTGAAGCTTTCTTT. Protein: CASSPPGSNTEAFF.

The chain couples TRBV7-9 to TRBJ1-2; D call uncertain. Germline V CDR1 and CDR2: SEHNR, FQNEAQ (reference sequence). The V and J ends lost 3 bases and 8 bases respectively, with 22 bases between them. The CDR3 covers 16 residues. The CDR3 bases are TGTGCCAGCAGCTTGTTACTCCAGGTGTCGGCTTCCGGCTACACCTTC. Translated: CASSLLLQVSASGYTF.

The genes are TRBV6-2 or TRBV6-3 and TRBJ2-5; a possible D gene is TRBD2 (6 bases). Looked up from germline, CDR1 is MNHEY and CDR2 is SVGEGT. The CDR3 runs 14 residues. Trimming took 5 bases from V and 1 from J, leaving 11 bases between them. As DNA, the CDR3 is TGTGCCAGCAGTGCCCCGCGGGGCCAAGAGACCCAGTACTTC. Translated, it gives CASSAPRGQETQYF.

The chain recombines TRBV4-2 with TRBJ2-3; 7 positions match TRBD1. The V gene's germline CDR1 is LGHNA and CDR2 YNFKEQ. Trimming cost V 3 bases and J 3 bases; bases outside gene matches: 12. The CDR3 runs to 17 residues. CDR3 DNA: TGTGCCAGCAGCCATGTCCTACAGGGGACCCTTACAGATACGCAGTATTTT. Translated: CASSHVLQGTLTDTQYF.

J is TRBJ1-6 and V is TRBV7-9; 10 nucleotides agree with TRBD1. CDR1 is SEHNR and CDR2 is FQNEAQ in the germline V gene (reference sequence). CDR3 length equals 13 residues. V shed 7 bases, J shed 9 bases, and the junction held 3 bases outside the gene matches. The CDR3: CASIWTGGSPLHF. CDR3 DNA sequence: TGTGCCAGCATTTGGACAGGGGGTTCACCCCTCCACTTT.

The chain carries TRBV7-3 and TRBJ2-2; possibly TRBD2 for D (5 bases). V lost 4 bases and J lost 4, with 16 bases in between. The germline V gene has CDR1 SGHTA and CDR2 FQGTGA. The CDR3 runs to 16 residues. The CDR3 nucleotides read TGTGCCAGCAGCTCCCATGCGAGGGCGGCCACCGGGGAGCTGTTTTTT. This translates into CASSSHARAATGELFF.

This rearrangement joins TRBV4-1 to TRBJ1-1; TRBD1 is a possible D gene (5 bases). Trimming removed 1 base from V and 0 bases from J, with 15 bases in between. The germline V gene has CDR1 MGHRA and CDR2 YSYEKL. This CDR3 spans 17 amino acids. This CDR3 is CASSQVTAGLLNTEAFF. The DNA of the CDR3 is TGCGCCAGCAGCCAAGTAACGGCAGGGCTCTTGAACACTGAAGCTTTCTTT.